This T cell receptor (beta chain) was recorded in a study of T-cell reconstitution after alpha-beta-depleted transplantation in children. Broader study findings: The origin of alpha-beta T cells about two months after transplant was reportedly several hundred expanded graft clones. Several patients had high TCRbeta diversity at day 60; it came from surviving recipient T cells and thymic progenitors. Fresh T-cell production supplied most of the T-cell counts and diversity seen one year after transplant.

Using unique molecular identifiers, the investigators prepared the TCRbeta library. TCRdb ran MiXCR on the PCR reads and lists one entry per CDR3 protein. The sample has roughly 500,000 distinct CDR3 sequences, 8% to 11% seen once. Between the trimmed V and J ends, which lost 2 bases and 3 bases, there was a span of 12 bases. The CDR3 covers 15 residues. Looked up from germline, CDR1 is SGHRS and CDR2 is YFSETQ. A note on this clonotype: Its cognate antigen is unknown.

V gene TRBV5-1 combines with J gene TRBJ2-1; D is unclear. Sample: PBMCs, taken before TCRalphabeta/CD19-depleted stem cell transplant. The sequence derives from a child under 10 years old with inherited bone marrow failure, due to receive a stem cell transplant. The CDR3 sequence is CASSFEPQLYNEQFF. CDR3 nucleotides: TGCGCCAGCAGCTTTGAGCCACAGCTCTACAATGAGCAGTTCTTC.